Reported below is one T cell receptor (beta chain). Some clones are missing from TCRdb's copy, which holds only in-frame ones; the method was immunoSEQ multiplex PCR. Here the sample spans about 50,000 clones, 80% to 85% being singletons. This CDR3 has 14 residues. Germline CDR1 ENHRY, CDR2 SYGVKD. J gave up 1 base and V 6 bases, and 0 bases lay outside the gene matches. This record comes from a study of OX40 agonist ivuxolimab in advanced cancers. About the research overall: Each patient was given ivuxolimab into a vein every 2 weeks, at 0.01 to 10 mg/kg. Aged roughly 20 to 85 with a mean of 60 years, they were more than 80% male.

The receptor comes from an adult with an advanced solid tumor such as melanoma, head and neck, liver or kidney cancer. The sample was CD4+ or CD8+ T cells sorted from blood, taken in a trial of the OX40 agonist ivuxolimab. The V call is TRBV10-3, the J call TRBJ2-3; 11 bases align to TRBD2. The chain's CDR3 is CAIRTSGGTDTQYF. CDR3 sequence (DNA): TGTGCCATCAGGACTAGCGGGGGCACAGATACGCAGTATTTT.